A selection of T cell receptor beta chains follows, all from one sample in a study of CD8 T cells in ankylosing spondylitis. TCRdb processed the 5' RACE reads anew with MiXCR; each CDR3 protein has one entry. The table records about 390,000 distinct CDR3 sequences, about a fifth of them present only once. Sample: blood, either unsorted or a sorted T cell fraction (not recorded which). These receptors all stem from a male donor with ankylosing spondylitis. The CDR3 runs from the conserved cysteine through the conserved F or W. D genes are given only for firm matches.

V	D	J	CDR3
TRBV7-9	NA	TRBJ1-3	CASSLTPDRGNTIYF
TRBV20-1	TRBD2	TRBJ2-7	CSARKAVSGLSYEQYF
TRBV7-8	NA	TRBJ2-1	CASSTGTLLEFF
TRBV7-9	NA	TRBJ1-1	CASTWGGADEAFF
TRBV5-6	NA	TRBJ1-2	CASSGGRGYTF
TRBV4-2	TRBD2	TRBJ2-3	CASSQEMAGVTDTQYF
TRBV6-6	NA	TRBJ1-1	CASSRQAEAFF
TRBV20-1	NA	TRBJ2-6	CSAPLIAGANVLTF
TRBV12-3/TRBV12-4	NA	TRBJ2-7	CASSPGRTSYEQYF
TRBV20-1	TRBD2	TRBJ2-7	CSAPSRWEGYEQYF
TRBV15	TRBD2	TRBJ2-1	CATSRDLTSGVNEQFF
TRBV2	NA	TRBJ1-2	CASNEVSLEVGYTF
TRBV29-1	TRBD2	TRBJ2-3	CSVEGGRKLAGADTQYF
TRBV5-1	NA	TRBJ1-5	CASSLGLGTQPQHF
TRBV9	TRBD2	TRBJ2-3	CASSRVSGGRTDTQYF
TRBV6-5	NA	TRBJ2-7	CASSYRRGPYEQYF
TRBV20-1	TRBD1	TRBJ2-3	CSARVTGAIDTQYF